This entry lists 3 T cell receptor beta chains sequenced from one sample in a study of cytomegalovirus exposure and HLA in healthy donors. PCR was performed using 60 Vbeta and 13 Jbeta primers. The data were produced by immunoSEQ multiplex PCR, yet TCRdb's version contains in-frame clones alone and is incomplete. The table lists some 200,000 clones. The material sequenced was PBMCs. These receptor sequences come from a man aged 25-45 years in good health and CMV-seronegative.

The chain links TRBV5-6 to TRBJ2-5, with a tentative D call TRBD1 (7 bases). Germline V gene data show CDR1 as SGHDT and CDR2 as YYEEEE. The CDR3 extends over 14 amino acids. V lost 3 bases and J 4 bases, leaving 13 bases between the germline ends. The CDR3 nucleotides are TGTGCCAGCAGCTCGACCCAGGGGGGAGAGACCCAGTACTTC. Encoded protein: CASSSTQGGETQYF. The full variable domain, in which reference TRBV5-6 and TRBJ2-5 provide the parts outside the CDR3, is DAGVTQSPTHLIKTRGQQVTLRCSPKSGHDTVSWYQQALGQGPQFIFQYYEEEERQRGNFPDRFSGHQFPNYSSELNVNALLLGDSALYLCASSSTQGGETQYFGPGTRLLVL.

This chain joins TRBV7-9 and TRBJ1-2; tentative D call: TRBD1 (5 bases). V was shortened by 3 bases and J by 3 bases, with 8 bases between the two germline ends. The length of the CDR3 is 13 residues. In germline, CDR1 is SEHNR, CDR2 FQNEAQ (reference sequence). CDR3 in amino acids: CASSFGGDYGYTF. The DNA for the CDR3 is TGTGCCAGCAGCTTCGGGGGGGACTATGGCTACACCTTC.

The V call is TRBV28, the J call TRBJ1-1; D gene uncertain. The CDR3 is made up of 15 amino acids. V was pared by 2 bases and J by 4 bases, with 14 bases between. CDR1 is MDHEN and CDR2 is SYDVKM in the germline V gene. The CDR3 spells CASSLTVARITEAFF. The CDR3 nucleotides read TGTGCCAGCAGTTTAACGGTGGCTAGGATCACTGAAGCTTTCTTT.